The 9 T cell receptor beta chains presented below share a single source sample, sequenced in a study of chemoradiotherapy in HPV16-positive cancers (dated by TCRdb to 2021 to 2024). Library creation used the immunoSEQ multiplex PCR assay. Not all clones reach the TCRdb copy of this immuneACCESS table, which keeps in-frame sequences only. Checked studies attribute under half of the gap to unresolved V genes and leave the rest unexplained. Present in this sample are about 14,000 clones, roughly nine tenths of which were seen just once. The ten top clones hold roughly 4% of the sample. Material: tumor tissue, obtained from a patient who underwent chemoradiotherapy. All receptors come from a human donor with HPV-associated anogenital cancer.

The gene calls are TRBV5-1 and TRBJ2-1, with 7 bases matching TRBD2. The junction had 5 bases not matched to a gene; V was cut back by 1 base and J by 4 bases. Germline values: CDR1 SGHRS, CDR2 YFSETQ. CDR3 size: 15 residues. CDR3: CASSLRSGDYNEQFF. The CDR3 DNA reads TGCGCCAGCAGCTTGAGGAGCGGGGATTACAATGAGCAGTTCTTC.

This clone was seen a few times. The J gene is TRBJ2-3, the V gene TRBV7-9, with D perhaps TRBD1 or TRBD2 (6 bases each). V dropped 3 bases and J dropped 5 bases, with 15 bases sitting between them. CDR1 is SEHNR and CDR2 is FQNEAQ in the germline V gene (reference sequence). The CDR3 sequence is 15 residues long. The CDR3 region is CASSFGGGAQDTQYF. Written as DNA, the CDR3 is TGTGCCAGCAGCTTCGGGGGCGGGGCGCAAGATACGCAGTATTTT.

CDR3 sequence: CASTRTVGEKLFF. CDR3 bases: TGTGCCAGCACAAGGACGGTAGGGGAAAAACTGTTTTTT. The rearrangement joins TRBV6-5 to TRBJ1-4; D gene unclear. The germline CDR1 and CDR2 sequences are MNHEY and SVGAGI. This CDR3 is 13 amino acids long. V shed 7 bases and J shed 8 bases, with 14 bases lying between them.

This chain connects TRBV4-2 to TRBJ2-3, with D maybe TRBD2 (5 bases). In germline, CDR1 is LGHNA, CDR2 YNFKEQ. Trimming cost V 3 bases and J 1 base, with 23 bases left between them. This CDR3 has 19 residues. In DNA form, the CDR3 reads TGTGCCAGCAGCCACCCTGGACCGGCTAGGACTTCAGGCACAGATACGCAGTATTTT. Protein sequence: CASSHPGPARTSGTDTQYF.

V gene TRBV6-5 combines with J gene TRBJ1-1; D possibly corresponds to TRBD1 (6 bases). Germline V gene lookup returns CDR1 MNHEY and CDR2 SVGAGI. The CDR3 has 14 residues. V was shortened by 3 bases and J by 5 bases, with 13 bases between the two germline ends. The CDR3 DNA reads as TGTGCCAGCAGTTATTGGGGGGCTAGAACTGAAGCTTTCTTT. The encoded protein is CASSYWGARTEAFF.

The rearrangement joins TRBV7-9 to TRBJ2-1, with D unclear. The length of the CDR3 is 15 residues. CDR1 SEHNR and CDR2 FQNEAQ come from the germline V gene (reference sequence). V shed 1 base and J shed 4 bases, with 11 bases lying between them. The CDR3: CASSLEVQRYNEQFF. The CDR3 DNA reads TGTGCCAGCAGCTTAGAAGTCCAAAGGTACAATGAGCAGTTCTTC.

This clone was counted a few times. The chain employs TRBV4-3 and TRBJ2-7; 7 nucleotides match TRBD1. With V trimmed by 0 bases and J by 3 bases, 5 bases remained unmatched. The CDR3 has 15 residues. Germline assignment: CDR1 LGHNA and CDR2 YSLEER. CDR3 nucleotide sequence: TGCGCCAGCAGCCAAGACCTTACAGGGGACTACGAGCAGTACTTC. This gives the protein CASSQDLTGDYEQYF.

CDR3 loop: CASSLPLQERVVGYTF. CDR3 coding DNA: TGTGCCAGCAGCCTCCCACTTCAGGAGAGGGTAGTGGGCTACACCTTC. This chain uses TRBV7-9 with TRBJ1-2; D not resolved. This CDR3 has 16 residues. Germline assignment: CDR1 SEHNR and CDR2 FQNEAQ (reference sequence). V gave up 5 bases and J gave up 8 bases, with 24 bases separating them. Based on the CDR3 plus reference TRBV7-9 and TRBJ1-2, the full variable domain is DTGVSQNPRHKITKRGQNVTFRCDPISEHNRLYWYRQTLGQGPEFLTYFQNEAQLEKSRLLSDRFSAERPKGSFSTLEIQRTEQGDSAMYLCASSLPLQERVVGYTFGSGTRLTVV.

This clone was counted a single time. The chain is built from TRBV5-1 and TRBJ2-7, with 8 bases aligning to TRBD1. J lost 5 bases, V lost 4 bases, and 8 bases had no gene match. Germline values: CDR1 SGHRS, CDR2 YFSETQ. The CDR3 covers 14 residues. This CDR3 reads CASSPEDRVHEQYF. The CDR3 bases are TGCGCCAGCAGCCCAGAGGACAGGGTCCACGAGCAGTACTTC.